These 20 T cell receptor beta chains were sequenced from one sample in a study of blood T cell repertoires in COVID-19. The repertoire was sequenced with immunoSEQ multiplex PCR; TCRdb's copy has only in-frame clones and lacks some. This table holds 300,000 to 450,000 clones, roughly nine tenths found once. The specimen was PBMCs or T cells enriched from blood (not recorded which). These receptors all come from a man aged 18-30 years who had recovered from COVID-19.

CDR3 in amino acids: CASKQGLVENTIYF. The CDR3 DNA is TGTGCCAGCAAACAGGGTTTAGTTGAAAACACCATATATTTT. The J gene is TRBJ1-3, the V gene TRBV2, with D tentatively TRBD1 (6 bases). Germline V CDR1 and CDR2: SNHLY, FYNNEI. CDR3 length equals 14 residues. Trimming cost V 7 bases and J 6 bases, with 16 bases left between them. Looking up the rest from reference TRBV2 and TRBJ1-3 gives the full variable domain: EPEVTQTPSHQVTQMGQEVILRCVPISNHLYFYWYRQILGQKVEFLVSFYNNEISEKSEIFDDQFSVERPDGSNFTLKIRSTKLEDSAMYFCASKQGLVENTIYFGEGSWLTVV.

This clone showed up just once. The rearrangement links TRBV7-2 to TRBJ2-5, with TRBD1 matching 8 bases. Germline V gene lookup returns CDR1 SGHTA and CDR2 FQGNSA. Trimming at V came to 3 bases and at J to 4 bases, leaving 7 bases not matched to a gene. The CDR3 length is 15 residues. As DNA, the CDR3 is TGTGCCAGCAGCTTTCAGGGGGCCCGTGGAGAGACCCAGTACTTC. Protein: CASSFQGARGETQYF.

The sample holds a few counts of this clone. The rearrangement joins TRBV3-1 (or the pseudogene TRBV3-2) to TRBJ2-1, with TRBD1 matching 9 bases. This CDR3 region has 15 residues. Germline CDR1 is LGHDT and CDR2 is YNNKEL (reference sequence). V lost 4 bases to trimming and J lost 6 bases; unmatched junction nucleotides: 7. The CDR3, as DNA: TGTGCCAGCAGCCTCGGGGACAGGGTTTTCAATGAGCAGTTCTTC. This codes for CASSLGDRVFNEQFF.

The chain combines TRBV30 with TRBJ2-2, with D hard to call. The ends were cut back, 0 bases at V and 5 bases at J, with 10 bases in the middle. CDR1 is GTSNPN and CDR2 is SVGIG in the germline V gene (reference sequence). The CDR3 contains 14 residues. The CDR3 DNA reads TGTGCCTGGAGTGTACAAACAGCTACCGGGGAGCTGTTTTTT. It encodes CAWSVQTATGELFF.

The chain joins TRBV6-5 to TRBJ1-5; 8 bases are shared with TRBD1. The CDR3 loop spans 13 amino acids. J gave up 6 bases and V 8 bases, and 6 bases lay outside the gene matches. Germline CDR1 and CDR2: MNHEY and SVGAGI. The CDR3 coding sequence is TGTGCCAGCTCCGACAGGGGACCTCAGCCCCAGCATTTT. It specifies CASSDRGPQPQHF.

The chain couples TRBV7-9 to TRBJ2-3, with a tentative D call TRBD2 (6 bases). V was clipped by 6 bases and J by 0 bases, with 16 bases between them. The germline V gene encodes CDR1 SEHNR and CDR2 FQNEAQ (reference sequence). There are 16 residues in the CDR3. CDR3 coding DNA: TGTGCCAGCAGTGAGGCTACGGGACTTAGCACAGATACGCAGTATTTT. The encoded protein is CASSEATGLSTDTQYF. Combining the CDR3 with reference TRBV7-9 and TRBJ2-3 gives the whole variable domain DTGVSQNPRHKITKRGQNVTFRCDPISEHNRLYWYRQTLGQGPEFLTYFQNEAQLEKSRLLSDRFSAERPKGSFSTLEIQRTEQGDSAMYLCASSEATGLSTDTQYFGPGTRLTVL.

The chain carries TRBV2 and TRBJ1-5; 10 positions match TRBD1. V was clipped by 3 bases and J by 9 bases; unmatched bases: 8. The CDR3 is 15 amino acids. The germline gives CDR1 SNHLY, CDR2 FYNNEI. The CDR3 region has the DNA TGTGCCAGCAGTGATTCCGGGACAGGGGAGAGGCCCCAGCATTTT. Translation gives CASSDSGTGERPQHF.

The chain is built from TRBV28 and TRBJ1-6; D unclear. Germline V CDR1 and CDR2: MDHEN, SYDVKM. The CDR3 length is 15 residues. Trimming removed 9 bases at V and 1 base at J, with 13 bases between. The CDR3 DNA is TGTGCCAGTCGGGATTTACGATCCTATAATTCACCCCTCCACTTT. Its translation is CASRDLRSYNSPLHF.

The genes are TRBV2 and TRBJ1-6; D gene unclear. V was clipped by 4 bases and J by 9 bases, with 13 bases between them. The germline CDR1 and CDR2 sequences are SNHLY and FYNNEI. The CDR3 runs 14 residues. CDR3 protein: CASSGGSDTSPLHF. Written as DNA, the CDR3 is TGTGCCAGCAGTGGCGGCAGCGATACTTCACCCCTCCACTTT.

V usage is TRBV5-6 and J usage is TRBJ2-3; TRBD1 might be the D (5 bases). V lost 3 bases to trimming and J lost 4 bases, with 9 bases between them. Germline CDR1 and CDR2: SGHDT and YYEEEE. The CDR3 covers 13 residues. The CDR3 spells CASSYQGADTQYF. As DNA, the CDR3 is TGTGCCAGCAGCTACCAGGGCGCAGATACGCAGTATTTT.

The rearrangement joins TRBV13 to TRBJ2-7, with no clear D. CDR1 is PRHDT and CDR2 is FYEKMQ in the germline V gene (reference sequence). This CDR3 region has 13 residues. The V end lost 2 bases, the J end lost 3 bases, and 8 bases lay between the germline ends. This chain's CDR3 is CASSLKPGYEQYF. The CDR3 nucleotides read TGTGCCAGCAGCTTAAAGCCCGGCTACGAGCAGTACTTC.

This chain connects TRBV7-3 to TRBJ2-2; TRBD2 matches at 12 bases. This CDR3 contains 17 residues. After removal of 3 bases from V and 0 bases from J, the junction contained 2 bases not matched to a gene. Germline V lookup: CDR1 SGHTA, CDR2 FQGTGA. The DNA of the CDR3 is TGTGCCAGCAGCTTGGGACTAGCGGGCGCGAACACCGGGGAGCTGTTTTTT. Its protein product is CASSLGLAGANTGELFF.

The chain recombines TRBV7-8 with TRBJ2-1; D uncertain. In germline, CDR1 is SGHVS, CDR2 FQNEAQ. Trimming took 2 bases from V and 5 from J, leaving 13 bases between them. CDR3 size: 15 residues. CDR3 sequence: CASSLQTLKDNEQFF. CDR3 in DNA: TGTGCCAGCAGCTTACAGACTTTGAAAGACAATGAGCAGTTCTTC.

The chain is built from TRBV11-2 and TRBJ1-1; 11 bases line up with TRBD1. J gave up 4 bases and V 6 bases, and 16 bases lay outside the gene matches. The V gene's germline CDR1 is SGHAT and CDR2 FQNNGV. There are 18 residues in the CDR3. CDR3 sequence (DNA): TGTGCCAGCAGACCCACCCGGACAGGGGGCGATAGGGGCACTGAAGCTTTCTTT. It encodes CASRPTRTGGDRGTEAFF.

This clone was counted a few times. This chain connects TRBV5-8 to TRBJ1-1; D perhaps matches TRBD1 (5 bases). CDR1 is SGHTS and CDR2 is YDEGEE in the germline V gene. The CDR3 spans 15 residues. The V and J ends lost 4 bases and 5 bases respectively, with 18 bases between them. The CDR3 loop reads CASSDGGSVETEAFF. In DNA form, the CDR3 reads TGTGCCAGCAGCGACGGGGGGAGCGTTGAGACTGAAGCTTTCTTT.

This clone was found once. The gene calls are TRBV5-4 and TRBJ2-2; tentative D call: TRBD2 (5 bases). Trimming took 0 bases from V and 0 from J, leaving 9 bases between them. Germline V gives CDR1 SGHNT, CDR2 YYREEE (reference sequence). The CDR3 loop spans 16 amino acids. This CDR3 is CASSLAGIANTGELFF. As DNA, the CDR3 is TGTGCCAGCAGCTTGGCGGGAATCGCGAACACCGGGGAGCTGTTTTTT.

This chain uses TRBV6-2 or TRBV6-3 with TRBJ2-1; 8 bases align to TRBD1. The CDR3 has 16 residues. V lost 7 bases and J lost 8; bases outside the gene matches: 16. The germline CDR1 and CDR2 sequences are MNHEY and SVGEGT. The CDR3 nucleotides read TGTGCCAGCAACCCGTTCCAGGGGGCATTACCGGATGAGCAGTTCTTC. This codes for CASNPFQGALPDEQFF.

This chain uses TRBV5-1 with TRBJ1-1; the D gene is possibly TRBD1 (5 bases). Germline V gene lookup returns CDR1 SGHRS and CDR2 YFSETQ. Trimming cost V 0 bases and J 1 base, with 7 bases left between them. The CDR3 length is 14 residues. CDR3 sequence (DNA): TGCGCCAGCAGCTTGGATGGACAGAACACTGAAGCTTTCTTT. Translation gives CASSLDGQNTEAFF. The full variable domain, rest sourced from reference TRBV5-1 and TRBJ1-1, is KAGVTQTPRYLIKTRGQQVTLSCSPISGHRSVSWYQQTPGQGLQFLFEYFSETQRNKGNFPGRFSGRQFSNSRSEMNVSTLELGDSALYLCASSLDGQNTEAFFGQGTRLTVV.

V gene TRBV27 combines with J gene TRBJ2-7; TRBD1 matches at 9 bases. Germline-derived CDR1 and CDR2 are MNHEY and SMNVEV (reference sequence). The CDR3 sequence is 16 residues long. The J segment lost 4 bases and the V segment lost 3 bases, leaving 10 bases of the junction unmatched. The CDR3 DNA sequence: TGTGCCAGCAGTTTTAGGTACAGGGGGCGCGAATACGAGCAGTACTTC. Translation: CASSFRYRGREYEQYF.

This clone was recorded a few times. CDR3 DNA: TGTGCCAGCAGCTTGGGGGGAGGCGGGGGACGCGGCTACACCTTC. This encodes CASSLGGGGGRGYTF. This rearrangement joins TRBV5-4 to TRBJ1-2; D is perhaps TRBD1 (5 bases). V shed 0 bases and J shed 8 bases, with 17 bases lying between them. The CDR3 consists of 15 residues. Looked up from germline, CDR1 is SGHNT and CDR2 is YYREEE (reference sequence).